This TCR beta chain was retrieved from a study of CD8+ T cells in alopecia areata (dated by TCRdb to between 2018 and 2020). The study in broad terms: The treated patients, all with moderate-to-severe alopecia areata, were enrolled in an open-label pilot trial of oral tofacitinib given at 5 to 10 mg twice daily. Tofacitinib was administered for 6 to 18 months, and 6 months of follow-up off drug were then conducted to assess delayed response and recurrence. Biopsies were taken from tofacitinib-treated patients at baseline and at 4 and 24 weeks of treatment, and a later scalp biopsy was taken in several of the tofacitinib-treated patients. RNA was extracted with the PAXgene miRNA kit for fixed scalp, the miRNeasy kit for PBMCs, and the RNeasy kit for mouse skin. Clonality in the scalp was compared among normal scalp (n=4), patchy alopecia areata scalp (n=8), and alopecia totalis/universalis scalp (n=8). TCRbeta CDR3 regions were amplified by immunoSEQ multiplex PCR with 35 Vbeta forward and 13 Jbeta reverse primers. Scalp tissue and sorted CD4+ and CD8+ peripheral blood T cells from patchy and totalis/universalis alopecia areata patients and from healthy controls were covered by human TCRbeta sequencing. In both human patients and the C3H/HeJ mouse model, the study applied high-throughput TCRbeta sequencing to look at T cell clonal expansion in alopecia areata. Summary of the overall study and its limitations: Compared with normal scalp, lesional scalp, particularly in alopecia totalis/universalis, had higher clonality and more expanded CD8+ clones, which suggests antigenic drive. Resident alphabeta T cells in normal human skin are also sequenced, complicating scalp TCR repertoire analysis, unlike mouse skin dominated by gammadelta T cells. Shared TCR sequences between patients were less evident than in mice, which may be partly attributable to HLA diversity in the patient population.

The CDR3 covers 13 residues, taking in both the cysteine and the phenylalanine. The only DNA kept is the CDR3, 39 bases in frame from the first base. V is reduced by 6 bases and J by 0 bases, leaving a spacing of 9 bases between them. CDR1 and CDR2, looked up from the germline V gene, are SNHLY and FYNNEI. Worth noting for this clone: The antigen it binds to is not known. No clone much larger than this one lies a single base away; base qualities are absent.

Lesional scalp punch biopsies and peripheral blood were obtained from alopecia areata patients. PBMCs were isolated by density centrifugation and stained for CD3, CD4 and CD8, after which CD4+ and CD8+ T cells were sorted on a FACSAria. The library was made by the immunoSEQ multiplex PCR assay. To provide template for TCR sequencing, every sample had RNA extracted and reverse transcribed into cDNA. First-strand cDNA was synthesized using SuperScript III with a 2:1 mix of oligo-dT and random hexamers. Amplification bias was assessed with a synthetic immune receptor repertoire, and residual bias was removed computationally. The authors processed their data as follows. Raw reads were preprocessed for error removal, and CDR3 was defined according to IMGT conventions as running from the conserved cysteine to phenylalanine. Clonality was computed by normalizing Shannon entropy by log2 of the number of productive unique TCRs and subtracting the result from 1. Whether each scalp clone was CD4 or CD8 was inferred by checking scalp TCRbeta sequences against the CD4 and CD8 repertoires from sorted blood. TCRdb holds this immuneACCESS table with in-frame rearrangements only. Some clones are missing; in checked studies, unresolved V genes explain under half, and the rest has no known cause. The V and J calls and clone size were taken over from that table, and D and trimming were inferred from the DNA. For this sample there are about 150,000 clones; 40% to 50% appear just once. The ten largest clones capture 6% to 7% of the sample.

This TCR derives from a human donor with alopecia areata. The specimen sequenced was CD4+ T cells sorted from blood. This receptor chain uses TRBV2 and TRBJ2-7; the D gene is perhaps TRBD2, from 6 matching bases. The sequenced DNA is TGTGCCAGCAGGGGGAGGAGCTCCTACGAGCAGTACTTC. Translated, it reads CASRGRSSYEQYF.